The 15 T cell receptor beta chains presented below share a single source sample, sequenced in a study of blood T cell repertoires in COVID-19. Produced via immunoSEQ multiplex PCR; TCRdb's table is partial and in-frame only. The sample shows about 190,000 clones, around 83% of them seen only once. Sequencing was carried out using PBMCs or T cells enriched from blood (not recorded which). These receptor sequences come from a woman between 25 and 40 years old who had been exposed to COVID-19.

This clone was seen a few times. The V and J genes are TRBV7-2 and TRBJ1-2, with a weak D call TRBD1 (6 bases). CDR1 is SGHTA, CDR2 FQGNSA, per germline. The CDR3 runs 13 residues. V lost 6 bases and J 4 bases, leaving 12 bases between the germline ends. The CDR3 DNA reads TGTGCCAGCAGTCCCGACAGGAGCTATGGCTACACCTTC. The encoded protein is CASSPDRSYGYTF.

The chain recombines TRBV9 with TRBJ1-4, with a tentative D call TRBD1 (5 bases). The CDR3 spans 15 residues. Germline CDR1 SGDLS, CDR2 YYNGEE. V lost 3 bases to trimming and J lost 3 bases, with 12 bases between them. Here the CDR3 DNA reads TGTGCCAGCAGCGACGGTCAGGGCCCTAATGAAAAACTGTTTTTT. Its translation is CASSDGQGPNEKLFF. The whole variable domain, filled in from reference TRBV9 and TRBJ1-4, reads DSGVTQTPKHLITATGQRVTLRCSPRSGDLSVYWYQQSLDQGLQFLIQYYNGEERAKGNILERFSAQQFPDLHSELNLSSLELGDSALYFCASSDGQGPNEKLFFGSGTQLSVL.

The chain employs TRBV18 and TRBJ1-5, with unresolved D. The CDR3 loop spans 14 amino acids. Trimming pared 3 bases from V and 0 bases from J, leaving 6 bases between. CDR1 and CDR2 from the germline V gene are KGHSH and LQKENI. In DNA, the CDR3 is TGTGCCAGCTCACCGTCGTTTAGCAATCAGCCCCAGCATTTT. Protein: CASSPSFSNQPQHF.

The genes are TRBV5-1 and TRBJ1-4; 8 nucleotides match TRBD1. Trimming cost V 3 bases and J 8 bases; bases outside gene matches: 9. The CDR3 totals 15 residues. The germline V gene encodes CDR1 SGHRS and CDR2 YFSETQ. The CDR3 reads CASSWEGTGSEKLFF. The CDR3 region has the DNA TGCGCCAGCAGCTGGGAGGGGACAGGATCGGAAAAACTGTTTTTT. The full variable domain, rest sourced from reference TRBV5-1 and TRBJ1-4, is KAGVTQTPRYLIKTRGQQVTLSCSPISGHRSVSWYQQTPGQGLQFLFEYFSETQRNKGNFPGRFSGRQFSNSRSEMNVSTLELGDSALYLCASSWEGTGSEKLFFGSGTQLSVL.

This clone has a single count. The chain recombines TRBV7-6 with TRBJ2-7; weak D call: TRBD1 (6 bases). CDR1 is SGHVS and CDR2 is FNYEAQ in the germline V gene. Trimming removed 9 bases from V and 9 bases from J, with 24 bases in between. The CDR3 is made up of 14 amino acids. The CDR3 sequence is CASQGGVRGTVQYF. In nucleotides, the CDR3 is TGTGCCAGTCAAGGGGGTGTCCGAGGCACGGTGCAGTACTTC.

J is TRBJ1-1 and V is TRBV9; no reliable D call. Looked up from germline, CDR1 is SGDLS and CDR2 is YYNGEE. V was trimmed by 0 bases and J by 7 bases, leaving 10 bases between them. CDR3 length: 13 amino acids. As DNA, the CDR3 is TGTGCCAGCAGCGTAGGGGGAGGGAGTGAAGCTTTCTTT. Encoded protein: CASSVGGGSEAFF.

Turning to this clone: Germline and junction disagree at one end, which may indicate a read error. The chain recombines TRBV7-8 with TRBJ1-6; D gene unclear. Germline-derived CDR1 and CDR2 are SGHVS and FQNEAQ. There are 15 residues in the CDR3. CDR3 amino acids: CASSLVRVGNSPPHF. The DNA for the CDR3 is TGTGCCAGCAGCTTAGTGAGGGTAGGCAATTCACCCCCCCACTTT. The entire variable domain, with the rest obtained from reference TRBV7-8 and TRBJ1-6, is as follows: GAGVSQSPRYKVAKRGQDVALRCDPISGHVSLFWYQQALGQGPEFLTYFQNEAQLDKSGLPSDRFFAERPEGSVSTLKIQRTQQEDSAVYLCASSLVRVGNSPPHFGNGTRLTVT.

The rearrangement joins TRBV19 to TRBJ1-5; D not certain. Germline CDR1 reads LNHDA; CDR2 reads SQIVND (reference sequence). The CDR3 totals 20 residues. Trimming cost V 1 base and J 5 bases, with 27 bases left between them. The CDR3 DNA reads TGTGCCAGTAGTATAGGGAAATTTGACGATCGGGGATCTCGGGATCAGCCCCAGCATTTT. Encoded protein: CASSIGKFDDRGSRDQPQHF. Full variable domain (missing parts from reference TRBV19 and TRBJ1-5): DGGITQSPKYLFRKEGQNVTLSCEQNLNHDAMYWYRQDPGQGLRLIYYSQIVNDFQKGDIAEGYSVSREKKESFPLTVTSAQKNPTAFYLCASSIGKFDDRGSRDQPQHFGDGTRLSIL.

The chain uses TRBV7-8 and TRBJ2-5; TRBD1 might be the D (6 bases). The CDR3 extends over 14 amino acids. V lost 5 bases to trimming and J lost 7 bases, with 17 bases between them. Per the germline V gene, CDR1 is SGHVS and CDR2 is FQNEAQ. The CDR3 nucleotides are TGTGCCAGCAGCGCGCGAGGGGGTAAGGGGACCCAGTACTTC. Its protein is CASSARGGKGTQYF.

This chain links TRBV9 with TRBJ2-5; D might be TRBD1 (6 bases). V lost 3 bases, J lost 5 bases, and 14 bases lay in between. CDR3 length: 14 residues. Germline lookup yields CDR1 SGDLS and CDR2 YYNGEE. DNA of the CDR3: TGTGCCAGCAGCGCTACAGGGCTTGGGGAGACCCAGTACTTC. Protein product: CASSATGLGETQYF. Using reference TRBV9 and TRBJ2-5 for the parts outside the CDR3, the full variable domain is DSGVTQTPKHLITATGQRVTLRCSPRSGDLSVYWYQQSLDQGLQFLIQYYNGEERAKGNILERFSAQQFPDLHSELNLSSLELGDSALYFCASSATGLGETQYFGPGTRLLVL.

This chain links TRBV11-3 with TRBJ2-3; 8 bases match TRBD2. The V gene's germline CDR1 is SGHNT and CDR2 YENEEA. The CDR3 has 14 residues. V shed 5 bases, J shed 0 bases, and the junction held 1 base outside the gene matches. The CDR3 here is CASSGTRSTDTQYF. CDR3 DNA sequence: TGTGCCAGCAGCGGGACTAGGAGCACAGATACGCAGTATTTT.

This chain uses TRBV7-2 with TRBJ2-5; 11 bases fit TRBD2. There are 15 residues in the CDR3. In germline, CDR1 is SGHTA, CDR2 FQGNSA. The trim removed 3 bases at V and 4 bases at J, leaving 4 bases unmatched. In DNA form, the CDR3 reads TGTGCCAGCAGCTTCTCTAGCGGGGGGTCAGAGACCCAGTACTTC. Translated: CASSFSSGGSETQYF.

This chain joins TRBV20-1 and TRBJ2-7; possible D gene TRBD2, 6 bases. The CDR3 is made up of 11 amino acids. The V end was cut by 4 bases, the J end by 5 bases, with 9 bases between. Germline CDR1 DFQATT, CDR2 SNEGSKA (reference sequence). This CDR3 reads CSAIGSHEQYF. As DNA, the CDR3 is TGCAGTGCTATCGGGAGCCACGAGCAGTACTTC.

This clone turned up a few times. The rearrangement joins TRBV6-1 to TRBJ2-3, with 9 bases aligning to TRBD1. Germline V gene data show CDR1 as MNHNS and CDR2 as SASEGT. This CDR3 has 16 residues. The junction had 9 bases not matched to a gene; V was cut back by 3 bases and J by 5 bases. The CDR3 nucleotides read TGTGCCAGCAGTGATATTCCGGGACAGGGTAGAGATACGCAGTATTTT. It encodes CASSDIPGQGRDTQYF.

CDR3 sequence: CASSLADWRGGNYGYTF. The CDR3 DNA sequence: TGCGCCAGCAGCTTGGCCGACTGGAGAGGGGGCAACTATGGCTACACCTTC. The chain is built from TRBV5-1 and TRBJ1-2; 7 positions match TRBD1. Germline lookup yields CDR1 SGHRS and CDR2 YFSETQ. With 0 bases clipped from V and 2 bases from J, the junction kept 10 bases outside the gene matches. The length of the CDR3 is 17 residues.